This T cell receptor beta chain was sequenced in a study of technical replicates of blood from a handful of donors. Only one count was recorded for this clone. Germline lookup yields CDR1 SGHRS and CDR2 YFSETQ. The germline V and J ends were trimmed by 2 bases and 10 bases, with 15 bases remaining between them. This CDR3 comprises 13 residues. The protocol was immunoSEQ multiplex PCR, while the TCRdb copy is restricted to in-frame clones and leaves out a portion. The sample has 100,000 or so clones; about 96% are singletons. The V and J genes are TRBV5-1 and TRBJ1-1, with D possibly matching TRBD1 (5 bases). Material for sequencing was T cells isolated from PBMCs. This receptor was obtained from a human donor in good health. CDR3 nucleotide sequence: TGCGCCAGCAGCTTAGCGGGGGTATCATCAGCTTTCTTT. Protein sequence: CASSLAGVSSAFF.